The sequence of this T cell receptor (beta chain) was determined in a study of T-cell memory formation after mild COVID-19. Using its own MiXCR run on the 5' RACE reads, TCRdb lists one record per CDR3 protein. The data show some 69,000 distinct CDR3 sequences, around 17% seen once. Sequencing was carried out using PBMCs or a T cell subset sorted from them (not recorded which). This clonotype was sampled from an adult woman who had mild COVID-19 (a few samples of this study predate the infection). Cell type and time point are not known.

The CDR3 region is CSVGRGSYNEQFF. Written as DNA, the CDR3 is TGCAGCGTCGGACGCGGCTCCTACAATGAGCAGTTCTTC. The V call is TRBV29-1, the J call TRBJ2-1; D remains ambiguous. Looked up from germline, CDR1 is SQVTM and CDR2 is ANQGSEA. The CDR3 spans 13 residues. The ends were cut back, 6 bases at V and 0 bases at J, with 9 bases in the middle.